This T cell receptor beta chain originates from a study of cytomegalovirus exposure and HLA in healthy donors. Sequencing was performed with immunoSEQ multiplex PCR; in TCRdb, only in-frame clones are kept and a portion is missing. The sample consists of fewer than 85,000 clones, 90% to 95% of them appearing once. The J segment lost 7 bases and the V segment lost 2 bases, leaving 5 bases of the junction unmatched. The length of the CDR3 is 14 residues. Per germline, CDR1 GTSNPN and CDR2 SVGIG (reference sequence). Sequenced sample: PBMCs. This sequence originates from a woman under 30 in good health and CMV-seronegative. This chain uses TRBV30 with TRBJ1-6; 7 bases align to TRBD1. DNA of the CDR3: TGTGCCTGGAGTAAGGGACAGAAAAATTCACCCCTCCACTTT. It codes for CAWSKGQKNSPLHF.